These 13 T cell receptor beta chains share one sample of origin, sequenced in a study of T cells after posttransplantation cyclophosphamide (dated by TCRdb to 2016 to 2018). Library preparation employed the immunoSEQ multiplex PCR assay. TCRdb took over this immuneACCESS table, retaining in-frame rearrangements with V and J assigned. Such tables are incomplete; in checked studies, under half of the missing clones stem from an unresolved V gene, and the remainder is unexplained. Within this sample are approximately 32,000 clones, with roughly 90% of them counted one time only. The ten most abundant clones make up 15% of the sample. Source material: PBMCs. The receptors were sampled from a woman aged 35 to 49 with a blood cancer, CMV-positive, and with a related stem cell donor.

This chain connects TRBV10-3 to TRBJ2-7, with D maybe TRBD1 (5 bases). V lost 7 bases and J 0 bases, leaving 7 bases between the germline ends. Germline V gene lookup returns CDR1 ENHRY and CDR2 SYGVKD. The CDR3 is 12 residues long. Here the CDR3 reads CAIKDNSYEQYF. The CDR3 nucleotides read TGTGCCATCAAGGACAACTCCTACGAGCAGTACTTC.

This clone was seen once. The chain has TRBV19 and TRBJ2-1; weak D call: TRBD2 (6 bases). With 7 bases removed from V and 4 bases from J, the gap between germline ends came to 11 bases. The CDR3 sequence is 13 residues long. Germline lookup yields CDR1 LNHDA and CDR2 SQIVND (reference sequence). This CDR3 reads CASTGDYYNEQFF. The CDR3 nucleotides read TGTGCCAGTACGGGGGATTATTACAATGAGCAGTTCTTC.

The chain couples TRBV28 to TRBJ1-1; unclear D gene. The CDR3 length is 11 residues. V was cut by 7 bases and J by 6 bases, with 9 bases left in between. The germline V gene has CDR1 MDHEN and CDR2 SYDVKM. CDR3: CASKRAPEAFF. Here the CDR3 DNA reads TGTGCCAGCAAGAGGGCCCCTGAAGCTTTCTTT.

J is TRBJ1-2 and V is TRBV7-2; D is unresolved. Trimming stripped 4 bases from V and 4 bases from J, with 7 bases between. The CDR3 spans 12 residues. Germline assignment: CDR1 SGHTA and CDR2 FQGNSA. The CDR3 sequence: CASSSDFYGYTF. The CDR3 region has the DNA TGTGCCAGCAGCTCGGACTTCTATGGCTACACCTTC.

The chain recombines TRBV4-1 with TRBJ2-7; the match to TRBD1 covers 7 bases. The CDR3 has 15 amino acids. The V and J ends lost 3 bases and 2 bases, in that order; junction bases with no gene match: 7. Germline CDR1 reads MGHRA; CDR2 reads YSYEKL. The CDR3 sequence: CASSQEEGQTYEQYF. In nucleotides, the CDR3 is TGCGCCAGCAGCCAGGAAGAGGGACAGACCTACGAGCAGTACTTC.

The V and J genes are TRBV7-9 and TRBJ1-5; 9 bases line up with TRBD1. The germline V gene encodes CDR1 SEHNR and CDR2 FQNEAQ (reference sequence). The CDR3 length is 14 residues. J lost 4 bases, V lost 5 bases, and 3 bases had no gene match. As DNA, the CDR3 is TGTGCCAGCAGCCTTGACAGGGGGAATCAGCCCCAGCATTTT. This encodes CASSLDRGNQPQHF.

The genes are TRBV13 and TRBJ2-1; 12 nucleotides agree with TRBD2. V dropped 5 bases and J dropped 4; count of bases not matched to a gene: 9. Germline V gene sequence: CDR1 PRHDT, CDR2 FYEKMQ (reference sequence). The CDR3 is made up of 17 amino acids. CDR3: CASSAEWTSGAYNEQFF. The DNA for the CDR3 is TGTGCCAGCAGCGCCGAATGGACTAGCGGGGCTTACAATGAGCAGTTCTTC.

The chain recombines TRBV5-1 with TRBJ1-4, with 7 nucleotides matching TRBD1. The CDR3 is 16 residues long. The V gene's germline CDR1 is SGHRS and CDR2 YFSETQ. V lost 0 bases, J lost 4 bases, and 6 bases stayed unmatched. The CDR3 region has the DNA TGCGCCAGCAGCTTGGACCAGACAGGGTTTAATGAAAAACTGTTTTTT. It codes for CASSLDQTGFNEKLFF.

The chain has TRBV29-1 and TRBJ1-3; TRBD1 is a possible D gene (6 bases). The CDR3 contains 12 residues. V lost 3 bases and J 7 bases, leaving 10 bases between the germline ends. CDR1 is SQVTM, CDR2 ANQGSEA, per germline. The CDR3 is CSVDRGGNTIYF. In DNA, the CDR3 is TGCAGCGTTGACAGGGGCGGGAACACCATATATTTT. Complete variable domain (other parts from reference TRBV29-1 and TRBJ1-3): SAVISQKPSRDICQRGTSLTIQCQVDSQVTMMFWYRQQPGQSLTLIATANQGSEATYESGFVIDKFPISRPNLTFSTLTVSNMSPEDSSIYLCSVDRGGNTIYFGEGSWLTVV.

The genes are TRBV19 and TRBJ1-1; unclear D gene. Trimming shortened V by 5 bases and J by 4 bases, and 17 bases separated the two germline ends. CDR1 is LNHDA and CDR2 is SQIVND in the germline V gene (reference sequence). The CDR3 is 15 residues long. The CDR3 loop reads CASSVAGAGGTEAFF. CDR3 bases: TGTGCCAGTAGTGTCGCAGGCGCAGGAGGCACTGAAGCTTTCTTT.

CDR3 nucleotide sequence: TGTGCCGCGGAGTCTAGCGGGGGCTACAATGAGCAGTTCTTC. Translating gives CAAESSGGYNEQFF. V is TRBV4-2 and J is TRBJ2-1, with 10 bases matching TRBD2. The CDR3 runs 14 residues. Losses at the gene ends were 11 bases for V and 3 bases for J; bases not matched to a gene: 7. Germline CDR1 and CDR2: LGHNA and YNFKEQ.

This clone was seen a handful of times. The genes are TRBV5-5 and TRBJ1-5; perhaps TRBD1 as D (6 bases). The ends were cut back, 1 base at V and 7 bases at J, with 9 bases in the middle. This CDR3 contains 13 residues. Germline-derived CDR1 and CDR2 are SGHKS and YYEKEE (reference sequence). The CDR3 bases are TGTGCCAGCAGCTTGACAGGGAGCCAGCCCCAGCATTTT. Encoded protein: CASSLTGSQPQHF.

V gene TRBV5-4 combines with J gene TRBJ1-1; D is unclear. CDR1 and CDR2 from the germline V gene are SGHNT and YYREEE (reference sequence). Deletions cut 1 base from V and 1 base from J, with 5 bases between. This CDR3 is built from 13 residues. The CDR3 reads CASSLQENTEAFF. For the CDR3, the DNA is TGTGCCAGCAGCTTGCAGGAGAACACTGAAGCTTTCTTT.